Below are 11 T cell receptor beta chains sequenced from a single sample in a study of blood T cell repertoires in COVID-19. Only in-frame clones appear in the TCRdb table, and some are missing; sequencing was by immunoSEQ multiplex PCR. The sample includes about 260,000 clones, 75% to 90% seen only once; the top ten take approximately 1.5%. The sequenced material came from peripheral blood. The receptors shown here come from a woman aged 40 to 49 who had recovered from COVID-19.

The rearrangement joins TRBV15 to TRBJ2-2; 11 bases agree with TRBD1. J lost 5 bases, V lost 4 bases, and 3 bases had no gene match. Germline V CDR1 and CDR2: LNHNV, YYDKDF (reference sequence). The CDR3 runs to 15 residues. For the CDR3, the DNA is TGTGCCACCAGCATGGGACAGGGGGAAACCGGGGAGCTGTTTTTT. Residues: CATSMGQGETGELFF.

This sequence joins TRBV30 and TRBJ1-3, with D unclear. CDR1 and CDR2 (germline): GTSNPN, SVGIG (reference sequence). The CDR3 is 12 residues long. Trimming pared 3 bases from V and 8 bases from J, leaving 11 bases between. CDR3 bases: TGTGCCTGGAGCGCGGGAGGCCACACCATATATTTT. Its protein is CAWSAGGHTIYF.

This rearrangement joins TRBV6-5 to TRBJ1-1; D not resolved. The germline CDR1 and CDR2 sequences are MNHEY and SVGAGI. This CDR3 is built from 16 residues. Trimming shortened V by 0 bases and J by 7 bases, and 18 bases separated the two germline ends. Here the CDR3 reads CASSYSRLLTALEAFF. The CDR3 DNA reads TGTGCCAGCAGTTACTCGAGGCTACTAACCGCGCTTGAAGCTTTCTTT.

This chain links TRBV29-1 with TRBJ2-7, with 11 bases identical to TRBD2. The CDR3 loop spans 14 amino acids. Per the germline V gene, CDR1 is SQVTM and CDR2 is ANQGSEA. J gave up 0 bases and V 6 bases, and 4 bases lay outside the gene matches. The CDR3 is CSVSTSGDSYEQYF. The CDR3 DNA is TGCAGCGTATCGACTAGCGGGGACTCCTACGAGCAGTACTTC.

CDR3 protein: CASSPSDRGEQYF. The CDR3 nucleotides are TGTGCCAGCTCACCTTCAGACAGGGGCGAGCAGTACTTC. The chain carries TRBV18 and TRBJ2-7; 8 positions match TRBD1. The CDR3 spans 13 residues. Germline CDR1 is KGHSH and CDR2 is LQKENI. V shed 3 bases and J 6 bases; nucleotides not matched to a gene: 4.

The V and J genes are TRBV5-1 and TRBJ2-2; 10 bases are a match to TRBD1. Germline V gene lookup returns CDR1 SGHRS and CDR2 YFSETQ. The V gene end was trimmed by 4 bases and the J gene end by 1 base; junction bases not matched to a gene: 4. This CDR3 comprises 16 residues. The CDR3 here is CASSTRDRGNTGELFF. Written as DNA, the CDR3 is TGCGCCAGCAGCACAAGGGACAGGGGGAACACCGGGGAGCTGTTTTTT.

The V call is TRBV18, the J call TRBJ1-2; TRBD1 matches at 8 bases. The ends lost 5 bases at V and 3 bases at J; junction bases unmatched: 5. The CDR3 is made up of 14 amino acids. Germline V CDR1 and CDR2: KGHSH, LQKENI. CDR3 sequence reads: CASSVQGAHYGYTF. The CDR3 DNA follows: TGTGCCAGCTCAGTCCAGGGGGCGCACTATGGCTACACCTTC.

This rearrangement joins TRBV2 to TRBJ2-6; 7 nucleotides line up with TRBD1. V lost 6 bases, J lost 2 bases, and 7 bases stayed unmatched. Germline assignment: CDR1 SNHLY and CDR2 FYNNEI. The CDR3 has 16 amino acids. The CDR3 region has the DNA TGTGCCAGCAGCAGACAGGGCGAAACTGGGGCCAACGTCCTGACTTTC. Protein product: CASSRQGETGANVLTF.

V is TRBV5-1 and J is TRBJ2-7; D ambiguous. This CDR3 spans 14 amino acids. CDR1 is SGHRS and CDR2 is YFSETQ in the germline V gene. Trimming pared 3 bases from V and 7 bases from J, leaving 17 bases between. CDR3: CASSSGLGLWEQYF. The CDR3 nucleotides are TGCGCCAGCAGCTCGGGTCTCGGATTGTGGGAGCAGTACTTC.

The CDR3 region has the DNA TGTGCCAGCACCCTATCCTATCAGCCCCAGCATTTT. Translated: CASTLSYQPQHF. V is TRBV12-3 or TRBV12-4 and J is TRBJ1-5; no reliable D call. V was shortened by 7 bases and J by 5 bases, with 9 bases between the two germline ends. The CDR3 is 12 amino acids.

This chain joins TRBV27 and TRBJ1-2; possible D gene TRBD1, 5 bases. The CDR3 is 15 residues long. Germline V gene data show CDR1 as MNHEY and CDR2 as SMNVEV (reference sequence). Trimming left V 7 bases short and J 3 bases short, with 18 bases between. The CDR3 loop reads CASTSFRGADYGYTF. In nucleotides, the CDR3 is TGTGCCAGCACCTCCTTTCGTGGGGCGGACTATGGCTACACCTTC.